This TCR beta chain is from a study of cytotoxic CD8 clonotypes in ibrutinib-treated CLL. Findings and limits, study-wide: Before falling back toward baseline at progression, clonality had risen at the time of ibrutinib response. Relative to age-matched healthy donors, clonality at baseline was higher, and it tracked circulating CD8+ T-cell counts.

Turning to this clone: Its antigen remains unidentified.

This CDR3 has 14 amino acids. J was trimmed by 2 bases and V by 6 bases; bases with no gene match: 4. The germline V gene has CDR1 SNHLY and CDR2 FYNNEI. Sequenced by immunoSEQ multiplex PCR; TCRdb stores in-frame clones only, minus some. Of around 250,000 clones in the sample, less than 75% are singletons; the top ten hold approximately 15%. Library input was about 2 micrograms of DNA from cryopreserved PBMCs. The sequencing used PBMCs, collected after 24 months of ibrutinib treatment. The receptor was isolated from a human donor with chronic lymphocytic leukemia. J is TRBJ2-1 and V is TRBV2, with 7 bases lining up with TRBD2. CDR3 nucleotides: TGTGCCAGCAGAGAGCGGGATGCCTACAATGAGCAGTTCTTC. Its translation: CASRERDAYNEQFF.